The clone carrying this TCR beta chain is medium-sized (0.01 to 0.1%) by share. Its antigen is not identified. Trimming removed 6 bases from V and 0 bases from J, with 3 bases in between. This CDR3 comprises 11 residues. Generated by immunoSEQ multiplex PCR, the TCRdb table keeps only in-frame clones and is missing some. Among a few thousand clones listed, 20% to 25% were seen once. The data originate from a study of T cells in localized non-small cell lung cancer. Study-level results: Uninvolved adjacent lung had higher T cell clonality than tumor and all other tissues.

The V call is TRBV6-7, the J call TRBJ2-7; D unclear. TRBV6-7 carries the ORF label, with uncertain function. Sample: lung tumor tissue, taken before any cancer treatment. The source of this sequence is a woman aged 35-75 years with stage III lung adenocarcinoma. The CDR3 is CASRISYEQYF. As DNA, the CDR3 is TGTGCCAGCAGAATCTCCTACGAGCAGTACTTC.